This TCR beta chain comes out of a study of T cell changes during pregnancy in multiple sclerosis (dated by TCRdb to the late 2010s). A note on the overall study: Changes in the T cell repertoire over the course of pregnancy were examined in this study in women with multiple sclerosis.

This clone was observed a single time. The antigen it recognizes is unknown. Per-nucleotide qualities are absent, and no much larger clonotype sits a single base away. The method behind the library was the immunoSEQ multiplex PCR assay. The table was pulled from immuneACCESS by TCRdb, which kept in-frame rearrangements only. Such tables lose some clones; where checked, under half of the loss comes from unresolved V genes, and the rest has no known cause. The sample data list tens of thousands of clones, and just under 95% of these were observed just once. Roughly 2.1% of the sample is held by the ten biggest clonotypes. The CDR3 numbers 12 residues from cysteine through phenylalanine. Only the CDR3 region is kept as DNA, spanning 36 bases read in frame from base 1. V was cut back by 4 bases and J by 10 bases, leaving a gap of 14 bases between them. The germline V gene (reference sequence) provides CDR1 GTSNPN and CDR2 SVGIG.

Sequenced material: peripheral blood, taken in the second trimester of pregnancy. The receptor chain draws on TRBV30 and TRBJ2-1; a weak D assignment points to TRBD1 (6 bases agree). The receptor comes from a female donor with multiple sclerosis, enrolled in a pregnancy study. The CDR3 region has the sequence CAWTSLGTEQFF. The nucleotide sequence is TGTGCCTGGACAAGTTTGGGGACAGAGCAGTTCTTC.